One and the same sample provided the 10 T cell receptor beta chains below, sequenced in a study of T-cell reconstitution after alpha-beta-depleted transplantation in children (dated by TCRdb to between 2015 and 2016). The meaning of the sample's treatment or condition label: allogeneic hematopoietic cell transplantation with graft depleted of TCRalphabeta T cells and CD19 B cells. Library creation used PCR. Data came from an Illumina HiSeq 2500. Molecular barcoding was employed in the preparation of TCR libraries, with unique molecular identifiers being used to normalize TCRbeta repertoire quantification. The public sequencing data were trimmed at Q25 with fastp and processed into clonotypes with MiXCR by TCRdb, which kept only in-frame beta chains. CDR3 protein sequences are deduplicated, and each keeps its most common genes and DNA. For this sample the table gives more than 400,000 distinct CDR3 sequences, of which roughly an eighth were detected only once. The top ten constitute less than 15% of the sample.

This specimen was PBMCs, mostly from graft donor cells, taken 180 days after TCRalphabeta/CD19-depleted stem cell transplant. These receptors were obtained from a female patient aged 2-10 years who had a stem cell transplant for aplastic anemia, so the T cells may come from the graft donor.

CDR3 residues: CASSVAGGPNSGNTIYF. The CDR3 DNA follows: TGTGCCAGCAGCGTAGCGGGCGGGCCAAACTCTGGAAACACCATATATTTT. This sequence joins TRBV9 and TRBJ1-3; D is unclear. Looked up from germline, CDR1 is SGDLS and CDR2 is YYNGEE. The CDR3 has 17 amino acids. V was clipped by 0 bases and J by 0 bases, with 13 bases between them. The whole variable domain, remainder taken from reference TRBV9 and TRBJ1-3, is DSGVTQTPKHLITATGQRVTLRCSPRSGDLSVYWYQQSLDQGLQFLIQYYNGEERAKGNILERFSAQQFPDLHSELNLSSLELGDSALYFCASSVAGGPNSGNTIYFGEGSWLTVV.

This clonotype was picked up a small number of times. The CDR3, as DNA: TGTGCCAGCAGCTTAGAAAAGGGGACGGGCTATGGCTACACCTTC. Amino acids: CASSLEKGTGYGYTF. The V call is TRBV7-2, the J call TRBJ1-2; TRBD1 might be the D (5 bases). The CDR3 runs 15 residues. Trimming took 1 base from V and 4 from J, leaving 13 bases between them. Germline-derived CDR1 and CDR2 are SGHTA and FQGNSA.

This clonotype was observed a few times. The J gene is TRBJ2-2, the V gene TRBV20-1; 10 nucleotides match TRBD2. Germline V gene sequence: CDR1 DFQATT, CDR2 SNEGSKA (reference sequence). V shed 5 bases, J shed 2 bases, and the junction held 8 bases outside the gene matches. The CDR3 is made up of 16 amino acids. Written as DNA, the CDR3 is TGCAGTGCTCAACCTAGCGGGAGAGTTAACACCGGGGAGCTGTTTTTT. As protein: CSAQPSGRVNTGELFF.

The DNA of the CDR3 is TGTGCCAGCAGCCCCGGAATGGACAGGGGTCAGCAGCCCCAGCATTTT. Its translation: CASSPGMDRGQQPQHF. This rearrangement joins TRBV11-2 to TRBJ1-5; 9 bases align to TRBD1. Germline V gene data show CDR1 as SGHAT and CDR2 as FQNNGV. The V and J ends lost 5 bases and 7 bases, in that order; junction bases with no gene match: 12. The CDR3 loop spans 16 amino acids.

The chain combines TRBV2 with TRBJ2-1; 8 nucleotides align to TRBD1. The V gene end was trimmed by 1 base and the J gene end by 9 bases; junction bases not matched to a gene: 8. Germline-derived CDR1 and CDR2 are SNHLY and FYNNEI. The CDR3 loop spans 15 amino acids. DNA for the CDR3: TGTGCCAGCAGTGAAGGCAGGGGGCTCATTATTGAGCAGTTCTTC. Residues: CASSEGRGLIIEQFF.

The chain employs TRBV7-8 and TRBJ2-4; 7 bases agree with TRBD2. With V trimmed by 4 bases and J by 0 bases, 18 bases remained unmatched. Per the germline V gene, CDR1 is SGHVS and CDR2 is FQNEAQ. The CDR3 is 20 residues long. The CDR3 coding sequence is TGTGCCAGCAGCTCACTAGCGAGCCGAAGAATTGAAGGAGCCAAAAACATTCAGTACTTC. Translation gives CASSSLASRRIEGAKNIQYF.

The gene calls are TRBV14 and TRBJ1-1; D gene unclear. The V and J ends lost 0 bases and 4 bases respectively, with 12 bases between them. CDR1 and CDR2 (germline): SGHDN, FVKESK. The CDR3 runs to 15 residues. CDR3 sequence: CASSQDLATFTEAFF. Written as DNA, the CDR3 is TGTGCCAGCAGCCAAGATCTGGCGACATTCACTGAAGCTTTCTTT.

This clonotype showed up many times. The V and J genes are TRBV27 and TRBJ2-1; a possible D gene is TRBD1 (6 bases). The CDR3 has 15 amino acids. The V end was cut by 5 bases, the J end by 0 bases, with 11 bases between. The V gene's germline CDR1 is MNHEY and CDR2 SMNVEV (reference sequence). The chain's CDR3 is CASSRGGSSYNEQFF. For the CDR3, the DNA is TGTGCCAGCAGTAGAGGGGGTAGCTCCTACAATGAGCAGTTCTTC.

This clonotype was observed a handful of times. J is TRBJ2-3 and V is TRBV27; 9 bases are shared with TRBD2. Losses at the gene ends were 5 bases for V and 3 bases for J; bases not matched to a gene: 15. The CDR3 is made up of 18 amino acids. Germline lookup yields CDR1 MNHEY and CDR2 SMNVEV (reference sequence). CDR3: CASSQLNIAGVMTDTQYF. The CDR3 bases are TGTGCCAGCAGTCAACTAAATATAGCGGGAGTCATGACAGATACGCAGTATTTT.

The chain uses TRBV6-5 and TRBJ2-1; TRBD2 matches 7 bases. This CDR3 spans 18 amino acids. V lost 0 bases to trimming and J lost 2 bases; unmatched junction nucleotides: 10. CDR1 is MNHEY, CDR2 SVGAGI, per germline. The DNA of the CDR3 is TGTGCCAGCAGTTACTCGAAATTGTTACTAGCGACCTACAATGAGCAGTTCTTC. It specifies CASSYSKLLLATYNEQFF.